This T cell receptor (beta chain) was captured in a study of blood T cell repertoires in COVID-19. Study at large: T cells, B-cell-depleted T cells, or PBMCs provided the cDNA or gDNA that served as material.

Participants reported their clinical history, and cohort assignment relied on those reports. Original methodology: For nucleated cells, counts were estimated from reference gene primer amplification. The assay was immunoSEQ multiplex PCR, and TCRdb's table has in-frame clones only and misses some. Clone size and the V and J calls come from that table; the DNA yielded D and trimming. The sample lists about 320,000 clones, less than 85% occurring once. The sequence was collected from a woman aged 30 to 39 who had been exposed to COVID-19. Sequencing was performed on PBMCs or T cells enriched from blood (not recorded which).

The CDR3 loop is CASSPPGAPYEQYF. CDR3 DNA sequence: TGCGCCAGCAGTCCGCCAGGGGCCCCCTACGAGCAGTACTTC. V usage is TRBV23-1 and J usage is TRBJ2-7; tentative D call: TRBD1 (6 bases). TRBV23-1 has ORF status, its function being uncertain. V gave up 4 bases and J gave up 2 bases, with 12 bases separating them. The CDR3 consists of 14 residues.